The 20 T cell receptor beta chains in this list originate from one sample, sequenced in a study of blood T cell repertoires in COVID-19. TCRdb's copy holds only in-frame clones and misses some; the assay was immunoSEQ multiplex PCR. The repertoire consists of tens of thousands of clones, with around 90% occurring once and the leading ten covering about 4.8%. Material: peripheral blood. All receptors come from a man aged 55 to 69 with COVID-19, enrolled during active disease.

The V call is TRBV28, the J call TRBJ1-2, with 7 nucleotides matching TRBD1. This CDR3 has 14 amino acids. Germline CDR1 is MDHEN and CDR2 is SYDVKM. Trimming removed 2 bases from V and 2 bases from J; junction bases left unmatched: 2. The CDR3 is CASSLMGQNYGYTF. Here the CDR3 DNA reads TGTGCCAGCAGTTTAATGGGACAGAACTATGGCTACACCTTC.

This chain links TRBV29-1 with TRBJ2-5; the match to TRBD2 covers 9 bases. The CDR3 has 13 residues. Germline CDR1 and CDR2: SQVTM and ANQGSEA. Losses at the gene ends were 6 bases for V and 5 bases for J; bases not matched to a gene: 7. The DNA of the CDR3 is TGCAGCGTAGCGGGAGGTGGGGGGGAGACCCAGTACTTC. It is translated as CSVAGGGGETQYF. The variable domain in full, completed from reference TRBV29-1 and TRBJ2-5, reads SAVISQKPSRDICQRGTSLTIQCQVDSQVTMMFWYRQQPGQSLTLIATANQGSEATYESGFVIDKFPISRPNLTFSTLTVSNMSPEDSSIYLCSVAGGGGETQYFGPGTRLLVL.

J is TRBJ1-5 and V is TRBV7-2; D gene ambiguous. V dropped 6 bases and J dropped 5 bases, with 14 bases sitting between them. The germline gives CDR1 SGHTA, CDR2 FQGNSA. The CDR3 is 14 amino acids. The CDR3 DNA sequence: TGTGCCAGCAGTTACGGGAATCGCGATCAGCCCCAGCATTTT. This sequence encodes CASSYGNRDQPQHF.

This sequence joins TRBV30 and TRBJ1-1; a possible D gene is TRBD1 (5 bases). Germline V gene lookup returns CDR1 GTSNPN and CDR2 SVGIG (reference sequence). This CDR3 region has 15 residues. Trimming removed 3 bases from V and 1 base from J, with 15 bases in between. CDR3 coding DNA: TGTGCCTGGAGGCCGTGGGGCAGAGCGAACACTGAAGCTTTCTTT. Its translation is CAWRPWGRANTEAFF.

This chain joins TRBV2 and TRBJ1-1, with TRBD1 as a possible D gene (5 bases). V lost 7 bases and J lost 1, with 16 bases in between. The V gene's germline CDR1 is SNHLY and CDR2 FYNNEI. CDR3 length: 15 amino acids. The CDR3, as DNA: TGTGCCAGCAAAGCTCAGGACATCCAGAACACTGAAGCTTTCTTT. This sequence encodes CASKAQDIQNTEAFF.

The chain couples TRBV5-1 to TRBJ2-1; D perhaps matches TRBD1 (6 bases). CDR1 and CDR2 (germline): SGHRS, YFSETQ. V lost 0 bases and J 7 bases, leaving 8 bases between the germline ends. CDR3 length: 13 residues. In nucleotides, the CDR3 is TGCGCCAGCAGCTTGGGGGGACAAAATGAGCAGTTCTTC. Encoded protein: CASSLGGQNEQFF.

The chain links TRBV6-2 or TRBV6-3 to TRBJ1-5, with D tentatively TRBD1 (6 bases). Trimming shortened V by 6 bases and J by 5 bases, and 20 bases separated the two germline ends. In germline, CDR1 is MNHEY, CDR2 SVGEGT. The CDR3 is 16 residues long. The CDR3 DNA is TGTGCCAGCAGCTCCGGACAGTCTCGTACCCATCAGCCCCAGCATTTT. Its translation is CASSSGQSRTHQPQHF.

This clone was seen only once. This chain links TRBV15 with TRBJ2-7, with D tentatively TRBD2 (5 bases). CDR3 length: 13 residues. V was pared by 0 bases and J by 6 bases, with 9 bases between. CDR1 is LNHNV and CDR2 is YYDKDF in the germline V gene (reference sequence). The DNA of the CDR3 is TGTGCCACCAGCAGAGAGAGGGAGCTCGAGCAGTACTTC. Encoded protein: CATSRERELEQYF.

The rearrangement uses TRBV27 and TRBJ2-1; 7 bases map to TRBD2. In germline, CDR1 is MNHEY, CDR2 SMNVEV (reference sequence). Losses at the gene ends were 2 bases for V and 3 bases for J; bases not matched to a gene: 10. The CDR3 consists of 17 residues. This CDR3 reads CASSLRGASGFYNEQFF. The CDR3 DNA reads as TGTGCCAGCAGTTTAAGGGGTGCTAGCGGTTTCTACAATGAGCAGTTCTTC.

The genes are TRBV27 and TRBJ2-1, with TRBD2 matching over 14 bases. This CDR3 spans 16 amino acids. In germline, CDR1 is MNHEY, CDR2 SMNVEV (reference sequence). Germline trimming cut 0 bases from V and 9 bases from J; bases unmatched to any gene: 4. In DNA, the CDR3 is TGTGCCAGCAGTTTATCAAGACTAGCGGGAGGGGTTGAGCAGTTCTTC. This translates into CASSLSRLAGGVEQFF.

This chain links TRBV11-2 with TRBJ2-1; tentatively, D is TRBD2 (6 bases). Trimming took off 5 bases at V and 1 base at J, with 12 bases between the two ends. The CDR3 contains 15 residues. From germline, CDR1 is SGHAT and CDR2 FQNNGV. The CDR3 loop is CASSPGTDSYNEQFF. The CDR3 DNA follows: TGTGCCAGCAGCCCGGGGACTGATTCCTACAATGAGCAGTTCTTC.

The chain employs TRBV5-1 and TRBJ2-2; 13 positions agree with TRBD2. V was clipped by 4 bases and J by 6 bases; unmatched bases: 6. The CDR3 length is 16 residues. Germline V gene sequence: CDR1 SGHRS, CDR2 YFSETQ. Written as DNA, the CDR3 is TGCGCCAGCAGCCCCGGACTAGCGGGAGAATCCGGGGAGCTGTTTTTT. Its protein is CASSPGLAGESGELFF.

V usage is TRBV7-8 and J usage is TRBJ2-7, with unresolved D. V lost 5 bases and J lost 2, with 16 bases in between. CDR1 and CDR2 from the germline V gene are SGHVS and FQNEAQ. CDR3 size: 15 residues. CDR3 nucleotides: TGTGCCAGCAGCGCCCGGGTAGAGCTTCCCTACGAGCAGTACTTC. Amino acid sequence: CASSARVELPYEQYF.

The chain joins TRBV11-1 to TRBJ1-2; TRBD1 matches 7 bases. CDR3 length: 15 amino acids. V dropped 5 bases and J dropped 2; count of bases not matched to a gene: 8. From germline, CDR1 is SGHAT and CDR2 FQDESV (reference sequence). The CDR3 DNA sequence: TGTGCCAGCAGCCAGGACAGGATCTCCAACTATGGCTACACCTTC. It encodes CASSQDRISNYGYTF.

This clone was seen a handful of times. V and J are TRBV15 and TRBJ1-6; 10 bases align to TRBD1. The CDR3 contains 16 residues. J gave up 10 bases and V 4 bases, and 10 bases lay outside the gene matches. The germline V gene encodes CDR1 LNHNV and CDR2 YYDKDF (reference sequence). CDR3 sequence (DNA): TGTGCCACCAGCAAGCCCGGGACAGGGGTTGAATCACCCCTCCACTTT. Translated, it gives CATSKPGTGVESPLHF.

The chain couples TRBV5-4 to TRBJ2-2; D ambiguous. Germline V gene lookup returns CDR1 SGHNT and CDR2 YYREEE (reference sequence). V was pared by 0 bases and J by 6 bases, with 6 bases between. The CDR3 totals 13 residues. The CDR3 region is CASSLGQAGELFF. The CDR3 DNA follows: TGTGCCAGCAGCTTGGGCCAGGCCGGGGAGCTGTTTTTT.

This chain links TRBV10-3 with TRBJ2-7; D possibly corresponds to TRBD2 (5 bases). CDR3 size: 13 residues. CDR1 and CDR2 from the germline V gene are ENHRY and SYGVKD. With 6 bases removed from V and 2 bases from J, the gap between germline ends came to 11 bases. The CDR3 loop reads CAIRVGEPYEQYF. CDR3 nucleotide sequence: TGTGCCATCAGAGTGGGAGAACCCTACGAGCAGTACTTC.

J is TRBJ2-2 and V is TRBV11-3, with TRBD2 matching over 10 bases. Unmatched junction bases numbered 3, after V lost 6 bases and J lost 5 bases. The germline CDR1 and CDR2 sequences are SGHNT and YENEEA. This CDR3 has 14 residues. The CDR3 nucleotides read TGTGCCAGCAGTTTACTAGCGGGAACCGGGGAGCTGTTTTTT. Translation gives CASSLLAGTGELFF.

V and J are TRBV7-3 and TRBJ1-2; TRBD1 is a possible D gene (5 bases). CDR3 length: 15 residues. CDR1 is SGHTA and CDR2 is FQGTGA in the germline V gene. The V end lost 1 base, the J end lost 4 bases, and 13 bases lay between the germline ends. The CDR3 region has the DNA TGTGCCAGCAGCTTAAGCCTCCGGACACCCTATGGCTACACCTTC. Its protein is CASSLSLRTPYGYTF.

J is TRBJ1-2 and V is TRBV24-1; 7 nucleotides match TRBD1. In germline, CDR1 is KGHDR, CDR2 SFDVKD. Trimming cost V 8 bases and J 1 base; bases outside gene matches: 6. The CDR3 contains 14 residues. The CDR3 sequence: CATKQGPGNYGYTF. The CDR3 nucleotides read TGTGCCACCAAACAGGGGCCTGGTAACTATGGCTACACCTTC.